The clone carrying this T cell receptor (beta chain) has at least ten counts. This entry comes from a study of T-cell reconstitution after alpha-beta-depleted transplantation in children. There are 17 residues in the CDR3. V lost 2 bases and J lost 0, with 11 bases in between. Per the germline V gene, CDR1 is MGHRA and CDR2 is YSYEKL. Preparation of the TCRbeta library used unique molecular identifiers. Using its own MiXCR run on the PCR reads, TCRdb lists one record per CDR3 protein. The sample yields roughly 170,000 distinct CDR3 sequences, 6.5% to 7.5% seen once. This specimen was PBMCs from the stem cell graft donor, taken from the stem cell graft. The rearrangement joins TRBV4-1 to TRBJ1-6; D remains unclear. This clonotype originated in a human donor who donated a stem cell graft to a child with Wiskott-Aldrich syndrome. The CDR3 sequence: CASSQRHPSSYNSPLHF. The DNA for the CDR3 is TGCGCCAGCAGCCAAAGACATCCTAGCTCCTATAATTCACCCCTCCACTTT.